These 21 T cell receptor beta chains share one sample of origin, sequenced in a study of regulatory T cells in long-lasting Graves disease. Time point noted: persistent/refractory GD, antithyroid drugs over 5 years with positive TRAb. After RNA was extracted from PBMCs, the TCR library was made from it. Libraries of TCR beta came from iRepertoire HTBI primers plus Arm-PCR of CDR3 regions. TCRdb fed the multiplex PCR reads into MiXCR, producing one record per CDR3 protein. Among 650,000 to 850,000 distinct CDR3 sequences listed, 30% were seen once. Here the sequenced sample was peripheral blood mononuclear cells (PBMCs), taken when the disease was refractory, from a patient treated with antithyroid drugs. These receptor sequences come from a female donor with Graves disease.

This clonotype was seen a handful of times. This chain connects TRBV13 to TRBJ1-1; D is perhaps TRBD1 (6 bases). The germline V gene has CDR1 PRHDT and CDR2 FYEKMQ (reference sequence). The CDR3 runs to 14 residues. Trimming cost V 4 bases and J 7 bases, with 16 bases left between them. The CDR3 coding sequence is TGTGCCAGCAGCTCGAGTCCGGGACAAGTTGAAGCTTTCTTT. This translates into CASSSSPGQVEAFF.

This clonotype was counted ten times or more. The chain has TRBV2 and TRBJ1-2; D is ambiguous. Germline V gene sequence: CDR1 SNHLY, CDR2 FYNNEI. Between the trimmed V and J ends, which lost 6 bases and 4 bases, there was a span of 12 bases. This CDR3 spans 13 amino acids. CDR3 sequence reads: CASSPGVGYGYTF. CDR3 DNA: TGTGCCAGCAGCCCCGGAGTCGGCTATGGCTACACCTTC.

CDR3 coding DNA: TGTGCCAGCAGGAAGACCGGGACTAGCGGGATTTACGAGCAGTACTTC. It is translated as CASRKTGTSGIYEQYF. The rearrangement uses TRBV2 and TRBJ2-7; 13 bases agree with TRBD2. This CDR3 is built from 16 residues. Trimming took 6 bases from V and 4 from J; bases not matched to a gene: 9. Germline lookup yields CDR1 SNHLY and CDR2 FYNNEI.

The V and J genes are TRBV6-5 and TRBJ1-2, with no clear D. The germline V gene encodes CDR1 MNHEY and CDR2 SVGAGI. The V and J ends lost 2 bases and 6 bases respectively, with 10 bases between them. There are 13 residues in the CDR3. The CDR3 sequence is CASSYARWDGYTF. The CDR3 nucleotides read TGTGCCAGCAGTTACGCCCGTTGGGATGGCTACACCTTC.

This clonotype was observed at least ten times. The chain recombines TRBV6-1 with TRBJ1-1; D gene ambiguous. V was trimmed by 6 bases and J by 1 base, leaving 9 bases between them. Germline CDR1 is MNHNS and CDR2 is SASEGT. CDR3 length: 13 amino acids. The CDR3 DNA reads TGTGCCAGCAGCGGAGGCGCGAACACTGAAGCTTTCTTT. Encoded protein: CASSGGANTEAFF.

This clonotype was picked up a small number of times. The V call is TRBV7-9, the J call TRBJ2-7; D not certain. This CDR3 is 13 amino acids long. In germline, CDR1 is SEHNR, CDR2 FQNEAQ (reference sequence). With 3 bases removed from V and 9 bases from J, the gap between germline ends came to 15 bases. The CDR3 DNA sequence: TGTGCCAGCAGCTTGACGATTGGGGAACGGCAGTACTTC. The encoded protein is CASSLTIGERQYF.

This clonotype turned up a few times. This chain connects TRBV7-3 to TRBJ1-3; D remains unclear. Trimming removed 8 bases from V and 0 bases from J, with 8 bases in between. CDR1 and CDR2 from the germline V gene are SGHTA and FQGTGA. This CDR3 is 13 amino acids long. The CDR3 bases are TGTGCCAGCGGTTATTACTCTGGAAACACCATATATTTT. It yields the protein CASGYYSGNTIYF.

V is TRBV11-2 and J is TRBJ1-2, with D possibly TRBD1 on 5 matching bases. V lost 2 bases and J lost 5, with 12 bases in between. CDR3 size: 14 residues. CDR1 is SGHAT, CDR2 FQNNGV, per germline. The CDR3: CASSLSPQGYGYTF. As DNA, the CDR3 is TGTGCCAGCAGCTTATCGCCCCAGGGATATGGCTACACCTTC.

The CDR3 nucleotides read TGCAGTGCTACACAGGGATTACAGCCCCAGCATTTT. This translates into CSATQGLQPQHF. The gene calls are TRBV20-1 and TRBJ1-5; weak D call: TRBD1 (6 bases). The germline V gene has CDR1 DFQATT and CDR2 SNEGSKA (reference sequence). V shed 4 bases and J shed 7 bases, with 11 bases lying between them. The CDR3 extends over 12 amino acids.

The sample holds many counts of this clonotype. The J gene is TRBJ1-2, the V gene TRBV6-1; 7 nucleotides align to TRBD1. V was pared by 1 base and J by 8 bases, with 4 bases of the junction left unmatched. Looked up from germline, CDR1 is MNHNS and CDR2 is SASEGT. The CDR3 has 13 residues. The CDR3 DNA reads TGTGCCAGCAGTGAAGGACAGGGTTTCGGCTACACCTTC. Residues: CASSEGQGFGYTF.

In its sample, this clonotype was seen a few times. CDR3 amino acids: CATSGTANYGYTF. CDR3 sequence (DNA): TGTGCCACCAGTGGGACGGCTAACTATGGCTACACCTTC. The V and J genes are TRBV24-1 and TRBJ1-2; D remains unclear. CDR1 KGHDR and CDR2 SFDVKD come from the germline V gene. V lost 5 bases, J lost 0 bases, and 6 bases lay in between. The CDR3 consists of 13 residues.

The chain employs TRBV30 and TRBJ2-4, with D tentatively TRBD1 (6 bases). Trimming took off 0 bases at V and 2 bases at J, with 8 bases between the two ends. The CDR3 totals 14 residues. Per germline, CDR1 GTSNPN and CDR2 SVGIG (reference sequence). CDR3 loop: CAWSVGGSKNIQYF. The CDR3 DNA reads as TGTGCCTGGAGTGTAGGGGGTTCCAAAAACATTCAGTACTTC.

This clonotype was counted only a few times. The J gene is TRBJ1-1, the V gene TRBV19; TRBD1 aligns across 11 bases. CDR3 length: 14 amino acids. Trimming removed 10 bases from V and 0 bases from J; junction bases left unmatched: 4. CDR1 is LNHDA and CDR2 is SQIVND in the germline V gene (reference sequence). CDR3 in amino acids: CAIGDRGMNTEAFF. CDR3 in DNA: TGTGCCATCGGGGACAGGGGGATGAACACTGAAGCTTTCTTT. Full variable domain (outside the CDR3, taken from reference TRBV19 and TRBJ1-1): DGGITQSPKYLFRKEGQNVTLSCEQNLNHDAMYWYRQDPGQGLRLIYYSQIVNDFQKGDIAEGYSVSREKKESFPLTVTSAQKNPTAFYLCAIGDRGMNTEAFFGQGTRLTVV.

This clonotype was recorded many times. The chain uses TRBV12-3 or TRBV12-4 and TRBJ1-6; a weak D match, TRBD1 (5 bases). V lost 6 bases to trimming and J lost 7 bases, with 10 bases between them. The CDR3 runs to 13 residues. The CDR3 sequence: CASSRRQNSPLHF. The CDR3 nucleotides are TGTGCCAGCAGCCGTAGACAGAATTCACCCCTCCACTTT.

This clonotype was found a few times. The gene calls are TRBV29-1 and TRBJ2-7; D not resolved. Germline V gene lookup returns CDR1 SQVTM and CDR2 ANQGSEA. The CDR3 length is 11 residues. With 6 bases removed from V and 2 bases from J, the gap between germline ends came to 8 bases. CDR3 loop: CSVVDAYEQYF. As DNA, the CDR3 is TGCAGCGTCGTTGACGCCTACGAGCAGTACTTC.

The V gene is TRBV30, the J gene TRBJ2-7; the D is unclear. V was clipped by 0 bases and J by 4 bases, with 19 bases between them. The CDR3 runs to 16 residues. Germline V gene lookup returns CDR1 GTSNPN and CDR2 SVGIG (reference sequence). The chain's CDR3 is CAWSVLIGNFPYEQYF. The CDR3, as DNA: TGTGCCTGGAGTGTTCTCATAGGCAACTTCCCGTACGAGCAGTACTTC.

The chain combines TRBV10-3 with TRBJ2-5; D possibly corresponds to TRBD2 (6 bases). The germline V and J ends were trimmed by 2 bases and 1 base, with 8 bases remaining between them. This CDR3 comprises 14 residues. Germline lookup yields CDR1 ENHRY and CDR2 SYGVKD. CDR3 amino acids: CAISEGDSQETQYF. The CDR3 nucleotides are TGTGCCATCAGTGAGGGGGACTCCCAAGAGACCCAGTACTTC.

This clonotype was found a few times. This sequence joins TRBV12-5 and TRBJ1-1; unclear D gene. The V gene's germline CDR1 is LGHNT and CDR2 FRNRAP. The CDR3 has 17 amino acids. V was cut by 9 bases and J by 0 bases, with 23 bases left in between. CDR3 DNA: TGTGCTAGCGGAACTCTGTGGTTAGGAGAAATGAACACTGAAGCTTTCTTT. This encodes CASGTLWLGEMNTEAFF.

This clonotype was observed a handful of times. The rearrangement links TRBV15 to TRBJ1-1; 7 bases align to TRBD1. The CDR3 is made up of 13 amino acids. The J segment lost 3 bases and the V segment lost 6 bases, leaving 4 bases of the junction unmatched. Germline CDR1 LNHNV, CDR2 YYDKDF (reference sequence). The CDR3 bases are TGTGCCACCAGAGTCAGGGGGGACACTGAAGCTTTCTTT. Translation: CATRVRGDTEAFF.

This clonotype occurred a few times. The chain links TRBV6-1 to TRBJ1-1; 8 nucleotides agree with TRBD1. The CDR3 consists of 12 residues. The ends lost 8 bases at V and 4 bases at J; junction bases unmatched: 3. CDR1 is MNHNS and CDR2 is SASEGT in the germline V gene. Here the CDR3 DNA reads TGTGCCAGCTGGGACAGGATCACTGAAGCTTTCTTT. Translated: CASWDRITEAFF.

This chain joins TRBV7-9 and TRBJ2-7; the match to TRBD2 covers 9 bases. Losses at the gene ends were 4 bases for V and 0 bases for J; bases not matched to a gene: 7. CDR3 length equals 16 residues. Germline V gives CDR1 SEHNR, CDR2 FQNEAQ (reference sequence). CDR3 sequence reads: CASSSRLAANSYEQYF. The DNA for the CDR3 is TGTGCCAGCAGCTCCAGACTAGCGGCGAACTCCTACGAGCAGTACTTC.